The rows below give T cell receptor beta chains drawn from one sample of a study of lymphopenia after photon versus proton radiotherapy. TCRdb keeps only in-frame clones here, not all; method: immunoSEQ multiplex PCR. The profile shows some 15,000 clones, 65% to 85% of them singletons. The starting material was peripheral blood, obtained from a patient treated with photon-based radiotherapy. The receptors shown here come from a man aged 50-59 years with gastric cancer. Both conserved end residues are part of each CDR3. D genes are given only for firm matches. The listing skips clone size in some rows; elsewhere it reads once, few, many or a size class.

CDR3 length	D gene	V gene	J gene	clone size	CDR3 DNA	CDR3 protein
13	-	TRBV6-5	TRBJ1-2	-	TGTGCCAGCAGTTATCAGGGACCCTATGGCTACACCTTC	CASSYQGPYGYTF
16	-	TRBV7-7	TRBJ2-1	-	TGTGCCAGCAGCTTAGGTGCACAACCAGGGGTCGGTGAGCAGTTCTTC	CASSLGAQPGVGEQFF
12	-	TRBV11-2	TRBJ1-3	-	TGTGCCAGCAGCCCCAATGGAAACACCATATATTTT	CASSPNGNTIYF
13	-	TRBV2	TRBJ1-1	-	TGTGCCAGCAGCGCAGGGTTGTCCACTGAAGCTTTCTTT	CASSAGLSTEAFF
13	TRBD1	TRBV7-2	TRBJ1-5	-	TGTGCCAGCAGACAGGGGATGGGTCAGCCCCAGCATTTT	CASRQGMGQPQHF
14	-	TRBV11-1	TRBJ2-3	-	TGTGCCAGCAGATCACAACTCTCACAAGATACGCAGTATTTT	CASRSQLSQDTQYF
15	TRBD2	TRBV6-5	TRBJ2-3	-	TGTGCCAGCAGTCATTGGCGGGGGGTCGAAGATACGCAGTATTTT	CASSHWRGVEDTQYF
14	TRBD2	TRBV19	TRBJ2-2	-	TGTGCCAGTAAGGCGGGGGTAGGCACCGGGGAGCTGTTTTTT	CASKAGVGTGELFF
14	TRBD2	TRBV7-2	TRBJ2-3	-	TGTGCCAGCAGCCTCGCCCGGGGGGTAGATACGCAGTATTTT	CASSLARGVDTQYF
15	TRBD1	TRBV19	TRBJ2-3	-	TGTGCCAGTAGCTTTACAGGGGCCCTCACAGATACGCAGTATTTT	CASSFTGALTDTQYF
15	-	TRBV5-1	TRBJ1-1	-	TGCGCCAGCAGCTTGGCCCCAGGGGTGGTCACTGAAGCTTTCTTT	CASSLAPGVVTEAFF
14	-	TRBV29-1	TRBJ2-3	-	TGCAGCGTTGTATTCAGGAGACACACAGATACGCAGTATTTT	CSVVFRRHTDTQYF
18	-	TRBV12-5	TRBJ2-5	-	TGTGCTAGTGGTTTGGTAAGAGATGGGCAGCGGAGGATCGAGACCCAGTACTTC	CASGLVRDGQRRIETQYF
13	-	TRBV19	TRBJ2-2	-	TGTGCCAGCCGGGACCCCAAACCCGGGGAGCTGTTTTTT	CASRDPKPGELFF
14	-	TRBV15	TRBJ1-3	few	TGTGCCACCAGCGACCGGGACACGGTCAGCACCATATATTTT	CATSDRDTVSTIYF
14	-	TRBV19	TRBJ1-1	-	TGTGCCAGTAGTGGGGGGGTCCTGAACACTGAAGCTTTCTTT	CASSGGVLNTEAFF
18	-	TRBV11-2	TRBJ1-5	-	TGTGCCAGCAGCTCCCCTCGGTACGCACAGAGGGGCAATCAGCCCCAGCATTTT	CASSSPRYAQRGNQPQHF
15	TRBD1	TRBV11-2	TRBJ1-6	-	TGTGCCAGCAGCTTAGGTGGGACAGTTAATTCACCCCTCCACTTT	CASSLGGTVNSPLHF
14	-	TRBV11-2	TRBJ1-1	few	TGTGCCAGCAGCTTTGCAGGGGCCGGGTCTGAAGCTTTCTTT	CASSFAGAGSEAFF
14	-	TRBV5-1	TRBJ2-2	-	TGCGCCAGCAGCTTGGAGGGGCTCCCCGGGGAGCTGTTTTTT	CASSLEGLPGELFF
14	-	TRBV4-3	TRBJ2-2	-	TGCGCCAGCAGCCAAGAAGGGGGGATCGGGGAGCTGTTTTTT	CASSQEGGIGELFF
15	-	TRBV11-2	TRBJ2-3	-	TGTGCCAGCAGCTTAGGACAGACCGTCACAGATACGCAGTATTTT	CASSLGQTVTDTQYF
13	-	TRBV15	TRBJ2-5	-	TGTGCCACCAAGATGGACATCCAAGAGACCCAGTACTTC	CATKMDIQETQYF
15	-	TRBV7-2	TRBJ2-1	-	TGTGCCAGCAGCTTAATAGATGCCCCCTACAATGAGCAGTTCTTC	CASSLIDAPYNEQFF
13	-	TRBV2	TRBJ1-2	-	TGTGCCAACAAACAGCTAAACAACTATGGCTACACCTTC	CANKQLNNYGYTF
16	-	TRBV5-1	TRBJ1-3	-	TGCGCCAGCAGCTCGGGGGTCTCGACAGGTGGAAACACCATATATTTT	CASSSGVSTGGNTIYF
14	-	TRBV5-6	TRBJ1-1	-	TGTGCCAGCAGCTTGTTGGGGGCGGAAACTGAAGCTTTCTTT	CASSLLGAETEAFF
12	-	TRBV30	TRBJ2-7	-	TGTGCCTGGAGTACAGCCTTCTACGAGCAGTACTTC	CAWSTAFYEQYF
16	-	TRBV7-2	TRBJ1-6	-	TGTGCCAGCAGCCCCAGAGCAAGCTCCTATAATTCACCCCTCCACTTT	CASSPRASSYNSPLHF
13	-	TRBV4-1	TRBJ1-5	-	TGCGCCAGCAGCCAAGCGACGCATCAGCCCCAGCATTTT	CASSQATHQPQHF
14	-	TRBV11-2	TRBJ2-5	once	TGTGCCAGCAGCTTAGAGAATAGCCGGGAGACCCAGTACTTC	CASSLENSRETQYF
16	TRBD1	TRBV19	TRBJ2-1	-	TGTGCCAGTAGCTCCCCGGGACAGGGTTACAACAATGAGCAGTTCTTC	CASSSPGQGYNNEQFF
15	TRBD1	TRBV13	TRBJ2-7	large	TGTGCCAGCAGCTTATCGGGACAGGGGGCCTACGAGCAGTACTTC	CASSLSGQGAYEQYF
14	-	TRBV7-8	TRBJ2-5	-	TGTGCCAGCAGCTTGGGCCCACGGGGAGAGACCCAGTACTTC	CASSLGPRGETQYF
16	-	TRBV27	TRBJ1-6	-	TGTGCCAGCAGTTCAGAACAGGGCTCCTATAATTCACCCCTCCACTTT	CASSSEQGSYNSPLHF
15	TRBD2	TRBV6-1	TRBJ2-2	-	TGTGCCAGCAGCTCACTAGCGGGGGCTACCGGGGAGCTGTTTTTT	CASSSLAGATGELFF
14	-	TRBV19	TRBJ2-4	-	TGTGCCAGTAGTATAGGGGGTGTAGGGAACATTCAGTACTTC	CASSIGGVGNIQYF
16	TRBD1	TRBV19	TRBJ1-5	-	TGTGCCAGTAGTATTGGGGGACAGGGGGCGCGACAGCCCCAGCATTTT	CASSIGGQGARQPQHF
11	TRBD1	TRBV29-1	TRBJ2-1	-	TGCAGCGTGGATTACAGGGGAGAGCAGTTCTTC	CSVDYRGEQFF
14	-	TRBV11-2	TRBJ2-2	-	TGTGCCAGCAGCTTGGCAGGGTGGGCCGGGGAGCTGTTTTTT	CASSLAGWAGELFF
16	TRBD2	TRBV4-2	TRBJ2-1	-	TGTGCCAGCAGCCAAGACCTAGCGGGGGCGGCGAATGAGCAGTTCTTC	CASSQDLAGAANEQFF
14	-	TRBV10-3	TRBJ1-1	-	TGTGCCATCAGTGAGTCTTGGTCGGGGACTGAAGCTTTCTTT	CAISESWSGTEAFF
13	-	TRBV15	TRBJ1-5	-	TGTGCCACCAGCGGAAGTGGAAATCAGCCCCAGCATTTT	CATSGSGNQPQHF
10	-	TRBV2	TRBJ1-2	-	TGTGCCATAACTCTTTTTGGCTACACCTTC	CAITLFGYTF
16	-	TRBV19	TRBJ2-7	-	TGTGCCAGTAGTATATCGGGGATCGACGGATCCTACGAGCAGTACTTC	CASSISGIDGSYEQYF
15	-	TRBV7-3	TRBJ2-2	-	TGTGCCAGCAGCTTAACCTTCGGGCCCACCGGGGAGCTGTTTTTT	CASSLTFGPTGELFF
15	TRBD1	TRBV14	TRBJ1-2	-	TGTGCCAGCAGCCAGCAGGGGGGGCTCGGCTATGGCTACACCTTC	CASSQQGGLGYGYTF
15	-	TRBV9	TRBJ2-2	-	TGTGCCAGCAGCGTAGAGGGCAGGGTGACCGGGGAGCTGTTTTTT	CASSVEGRVTGELFF
14	-	TRBV28	TRBJ1-2	-	TGTGCCAGCAGCCGCACGTCGACTAACTATGGCTACACCTTC	CASSRTSTNYGYTF
15	-	TRBV9	TRBJ2-7	-	TGTGCCAGCAGCGCCACCTCCGGGGGAACCTACGAGCAGTACTTC	CASSATSGGTYEQYF
13	-	TRBV14	TRBJ2-3	-	TGTGCCAGCAGCGCGAAGTCTGGGAGTACGCAGTATTTT	CASSAKSGSTQYF
15	TRBD1	TRBV6-1	TRBJ2-7	-	TGTGCCAGCAGTAAAGGGACAGGGGATTTCTACGAGCAGTACTTC	CASSKGTGDFYEQYF
15	TRBD1	TRBV5-1	TRBJ1-5	-	TGCGCCAGCAGCGAAGGGACAGGGGCCAATCAGCCCCAGCATTTT	CASSEGTGANQPQHF
12	-	TRBV6-1	TRBJ1-1	-	TGTGCCAGCACTGGCCCCCGGTGGGAAGCTTTCTTT	CASTGPRWEAFF